This entry describes one T cell receptor (beta chain). The antigen is unknown. Sequenced material consisted of expressed TCRB transcripts (all of the isolated RNA was reverse transcribed). The repertoire was sequenced with immunoSEQ multiplex PCR; TCRdb's copy has only in-frame clones and lacks some. Of more than 300,000 clones in the sample, 8.5% to 10% were seen once. Purity exceeded 95% in all sorted populations. This record comes from a study of beta chain features in type 1 diabetes. This CDR3 has 14 residues. Between the trimmed V and J ends, which lost 10 bases and 2 bases, there was a span of 16 bases. The germline V gene has CDR1 LNHDA and CDR2 SQIVND (reference sequence). Points from the study as a whole: Shorter TCRB CDR3s, moderately but significantly so, were found in Type 1 diabetes patients in all four CD4+ subsets. Lower insertion and higher deletion counts appeared at VDJ junctions in type 1 diabetes patients.

The receptor comes from a young man with type 1 diabetes. The J gene is TRBJ2-3, the V gene TRBV19; D may be TRBD1 (5 bases). The source material was central memory CD4+ T cells from blood. DNA for the CDR3: TGTGCCACGAGACAGCAGCTTTACACAGATACGCAGTATTTT. It specifies CATRQQLYTDTQYF.